These T cell receptor beta chains were read from a single sample in a study of cytotoxic CD8 clonotypes in ibrutinib-treated CLL. Profiling relied on immunoSEQ multiplex PCR, and the TCRdb table lists in-frame clones only, not all of them. In the table there are some 130,000 clones, 80% to 90% of which are singletons. This specimen was PBMCs, taken after 24 months of ibrutinib treatment. These receptors came from a human donor with chronic lymphocytic leukemia. The CDR3 runs from the conserved cysteine through the conserved F or W. Fields, in order: V gene, D gene, clone size, J gene, CDR3 protein, CDR3 DNA. The D gene is left open where the match is weak. The size entry is marked missing in some rows and otherwise reads once, few, many or a size class.

v_gene: TRBV7-9
d_gene: .
abundance: .
j_gene: TRBJ2-5
CDR3aa: CASSFQGTGGTQYF
CDR3nt: TGTGCCAGCAGCTTCCAGGGAACCGGGGGGACCCAGTACTTC

v_gene: TRBV6-1
d_gene: TRBD2
abundance: .
j_gene: TRBJ2-7
CDR3aa: CASYLAGSYEQYF
CDR3nt: TGTGCCAGCTATCTAGCGGGGAGCTACGAGCAGTACTTC

v_gene: TRBV28
d_gene: .
abundance: .
j_gene: TRBJ2-7
CDR3aa: CASSRTPLYEQYF
CDR3nt: TGTGCCAGCAGCCGGACACCCCTCTACGAGCAGTACTTC

v_gene: TRBV19
d_gene: TRBD2
abundance: .
j_gene: TRBJ2-3
CDR3aa: CASSIGTSGVGDTQYF
CDR3nt: TGTGCCAGTAGTATAGGAACTAGCGGGGTTGGAGATACGCAGTATTTT

v_gene: TRBV7-2
d_gene: .
abundance: .
j_gene: TRBJ2-2
CDR3aa: CASSFTPGPGELFF
CDR3nt: TGTGCCAGCAGCTTCACCCCGGGCCCCGGGGAGCTGTTTTTT

v_gene: TRBV7-2
d_gene: TRBD1
abundance: .
j_gene: TRBJ2-4
CDR3aa: CASSPRQGATKNIQYF
CDR3nt: TGTGCCAGCAGCCCGCGACAGGGGGCGACCAAAAACATTCAGTACTTC

v_gene: TRBV7-3
d_gene: TRBD2
abundance: .
j_gene: TRBJ2-5
CDR3aa: CASSLTGLAGQETQYF
CDR3nt: TGTGCCAGCAGCCTAACGGGACTAGCGGGACAAGAGACCCAGTACTTC

v_gene: TRBV28
d_gene: .
abundance: .
j_gene: TRBJ1-5
CDR3aa: CATNRANQPQHF
CDR3nt: TGTGCCACAAACAGGGCAAATCAGCCCCAGCATTTT

v_gene: TRBV2
d_gene: TRBD1
abundance: .
j_gene: TRBJ1-1
CDR3aa: CASRADRVQNTEAFF
CDR3nt: TGTGCCAGCAGAGCAGACAGGGTTCAGAACACTGAAGCTTTCTTT

v_gene: TRBV2
d_gene: TRBD1
abundance: .
j_gene: TRBJ2-1
CDR3aa: CASSGDRVNEQFF
CDR3nt: TGTGCCAGCAGTGGAGACAGGGTGAATGAGCAGTTCTTC

v_gene: TRBV28
d_gene: .
abundance: .
j_gene: TRBJ1-5
CDR3aa: CASSSYQAPRRGDQPQHF
CDR3nt: TGTGCCAGCAGTTCTTACCAGGCCCCACGCAGGGGAGACCAGCCCCAGCATTTT

v_gene: TRBV6-6
d_gene: TRBD1
abundance: .
j_gene: TRBJ1-3
CDR3aa: CASSSTGGGGNTIYF
CDR3nt: TGTGCCAGCAGTTCCACAGGGGGCGGTGGAAACACCATATATTTT

v_gene: TRBV6-1
d_gene: .
abundance: .
j_gene: TRBJ2-1
CDR3aa: CASSELQGPYNEQFF
CDR3nt: TGTGCCAGCAGTGAACTACAGGGCCCCTACAATGAGCAGTTCTTC

v_gene: TRBV19
d_gene: .
abundance: .
j_gene: TRBJ1-1
CDR3aa: CASSIGQSNTEAFF
CDR3nt: TGTGCCAGTAGTATAGGGCAGTCGAACACTGAAGCTTTCTTT

v_gene: TRBV5-5
d_gene: .
abundance: .
j_gene: TRBJ2-3
CDR3aa: CASSFEGYGTDTQYF
CDR3nt: TGTGCCAGCAGCTTCGAGGGGTATGGCACAGATACGCAGTATTTT

v_gene: TRBV5-4
d_gene: TRBD1
abundance: .
j_gene: TRBJ2-2
CDR3aa: CASSSTGANTGELFF
CDR3nt: TGTGCCAGCAGCTCGACAGGGGCTAACACCGGGGAGCTGTTTTTT

v_gene: TRBV5-8
d_gene: TRBD1
abundance: .
j_gene: TRBJ1-1
CDR3aa: CASSSGQGLYTEAFF
CDR3nt: TGTGCCAGCAGCTCGGGACAGGGGTTATACACTGAAGCTTTCTTT

v_gene: TRBV20-1
d_gene: .
abundance: .
j_gene: TRBJ2-3
CDR3aa: CSASPGSLPYF
CDR3nt: TGCAGTGCTAGCCCGGGATCCCTCCCGTATTTT

v_gene: TRBV12-2
d_gene: .
abundance: .
j_gene: TRBJ1-1
CDR3aa: CASRIRTGCSPYAEAFF
CDR3nt: TGTGCAAGTCGCATACGGACAGGGTGCTCACCTTACGCTGAAGCTTTCTTT

v_gene: TRBV7-2
d_gene: .
abundance: .
j_gene: TRBJ1-1
CDR3aa: CASSLDRESTEAFF
CDR3nt: TGTGCCAGCAGCTTAGACAGGGAGTCTACTGAAGCTTTCTTT

v_gene: TRBV7-9
d_gene: .
abundance: .
j_gene: TRBJ2-1
CDR3aa: CASSLGRVTRGHNEQFF
CDR3nt: TGTGCCAGCAGCTTAGGCAGGGTAACTCGAGGGCACAATGAGCAGTTCTTC

v_gene: TRBV30
d_gene: .
abundance: .
j_gene: TRBJ1-1
CDR3aa: CAWKKGTGNTEAFF
CDR3nt: TGTGCCTGGAAGAAGGGTACGGGGAACACTGAAGCTTTCTTT

v_gene: TRBV28
d_gene: .
abundance: .
j_gene: TRBJ2-5
CDR3aa: CASSLSGRGSLVETQYF
CDR3nt: TGTGCCAGCAGTTTATCGGGCAGGGGCTCGCTTGTAGAGACCCAGTACTTC

v_gene: TRBV21-1
d_gene: .
abundance: .
j_gene: TRBJ2-1
CDR3aa: CASSKSGGLAAYNEQFF
CDR3nt: TGTGCCAGCAGCAAATCCGGGGGACTAGCGGCCTACAATGAGCAGTTCTTC

v_gene: TRBV28
d_gene: .
abundance: .
j_gene: TRBJ2-2
CDR3aa: CASTRSRGRHTGELFF
CDR3nt: TGTGCCAGCACTCGAAGCAGGGGCAGACACACCGGGGAGCTGTTTTTT

v_gene: TRBV18
d_gene: .
abundance: .
j_gene: TRBJ2-7
CDR3aa: CASSFGDNSYEQYF
CDR3nt: TGTGCCAGCTCATTCGGGGACAACTCCTACGAGCAGTACTTC

v_gene: TRBV9
d_gene: TRBD1
abundance: once
j_gene: TRBJ2-7
CDR3aa: CASSVGTGGSYEQYF
CDR3nt: TGTGCCAGCAGCGTGGGGACAGGGGGCTCCTACGAGCAGTACTTC

v_gene: TRBV28
d_gene: .
abundance: .
j_gene: TRBJ1-5
CDR3aa: CASTSPGGGGNQPQHF
CDR3nt: TGTGCCAGCACTTCCCCGGGAGGGGGTGGCAATCAGCCCCAGCATTTT

v_gene: TRBV4-1
d_gene: .
abundance: .
j_gene: TRBJ2-1
CDR3aa: CASSPTHTRTLGTYNEQFF
CDR3nt: TGCGCCAGCAGCCCCACCCACACCCGGACCCTCGGGACCTACAATGAGCAGTTCTTC

v_gene: TRBV9
d_gene: .
abundance: .
j_gene: TRBJ1-1
CDR3aa: CASSVGGRNTEAFF
CDR3nt: TGTGCCAGCAGCGTAGGGGGCAGGAACACTGAAGCTTTCTTT

v_gene: TRBV30
d_gene: TRBD2
abundance: .
j_gene: TRBJ2-3
CDR3aa: CAWTRTSGGRGTQYF
CDR3nt: TGTGCCTGGACCAGGACTAGCGGGGGGAGGGGTACGCAGTATTTT

v_gene: TRBV28
d_gene: TRBD2
abundance: .
j_gene: TRBJ2-1
CDR3aa: CASSFLVIAGSYNEQFF
CDR3nt: TGTGCCAGCAGTTTCCTCGTAATAGCGGGATCCTACAATGAGCAGTTCTTC

v_gene: TRBV5-6
d_gene: .
abundance: .
j_gene: TRBJ1-1
CDR3aa: CASSLVGGFPPEAFF
CDR3nt: TGTGCCAGCAGCTTGGTCGGCGGATTTCCTCCTGAAGCTTTCTTT

v_gene: TRBV19
d_gene: TRBD2
abundance: .
j_gene: TRBJ2-3
CDR3aa: CASSIGGGDTDTQYF
CDR3nt: TGTGCCAGTAGTATAGGCGGGGGGGACACAGATACGCAGTATTTT

v_gene: TRBV2
d_gene: .
abundance: .
j_gene: TRBJ1-2
CDR3aa: CASSEARDNYGYTF
CDR3nt: TGTGCCAGCAGTGAAGCGCGGGACAACTATGGCTACACCTTC

v_gene: TRBV7-9
d_gene: TRBD2
abundance: few
j_gene: TRBJ2-7
CDR3aa: CASSPLGTTSKHEQYF
CDR3nt: TGTGCCAGCAGCCCCCTCGGGACTACCTCTAAACACGAGCAGTACTTC

v_gene: TRBV7-3
d_gene: TRBD1
abundance: .
j_gene: TRBJ1-1
CDR3aa: CASSLSTGVTEAFF
CDR3nt: TGTGCCAGCAGCTTATCAACAGGGGTGACTGAAGCTTTCTTT

v_gene: TRBV28
d_gene: .
abundance: once
j_gene: TRBJ2-7
CDR3aa: CASSLGGGVSSYEQYF
CDR3nt: TGTGCCAGCAGTTTAGGAGGGGGGGTAAGCTCCTACGAGCAGTACTTC

v_gene: TRBV28
d_gene: .
abundance: once
j_gene: TRBJ2-2
CDR3aa: CASTVTGMGNTGELFF
CDR3nt: TGTGCCAGCACCGTTACAGGGATGGGGAACACCGGGGAGCTGTTTTTT

v_gene: TRBV2
d_gene: .
abundance: .
j_gene: TRBJ2-3
CDR3aa: CASSEAGRVHDTQYF
CDR3nt: TGTGCCAGCAGTGAAGCGGGCAGGGTACACGATACGCAGTATTTT

v_gene: TRBV10-3
d_gene: .
abundance: few
j_gene: TRBJ1-2
CDR3aa: CAISERLLYGYTF
CDR3nt: TGTGCCATCAGTGAGAGACTTCTCTATGGCTACACCTTC

v_gene: TRBV28
d_gene: .
abundance: .
j_gene: TRBJ2-2
CDR3aa: CATYDNTNTGELFF
CDR3nt: TGTGCCACCTACGACAATACGAACACCGGGGAGCTGTTTTTT

v_gene: TRBV11-2
d_gene: .
abundance: once
j_gene: TRBJ2-3
CDR3aa: CASSSRGTQYF
CDR3nt: TGTGCCAGCAGCTCGCGGGGTACGCAGTATTTT

v_gene: TRBV6-5
d_gene: .
abundance: .
j_gene: TRBJ2-1
CDR3aa: CASSFRGAPNEQFF
CDR3nt: TGTGCCAGCAGTTTCCGGGGGGCCCCCAATGAGCAGTTCTTC

v_gene: TRBV6-5
d_gene: .
abundance: .
j_gene: TRBJ1-1
CDR3aa: CASSEGGVEAFF
CDR3nt: TGTGCCAGCAGCGAAGGCGGGGTTGAAGCTTTCTTT